These 20 T cell receptor beta chains were all obtained from the same sample, sequenced in a study of read filtering for tumor transcriptome and immune sequencing. The library was built from roughly 400 ng RNA with molecular barcoded adaptors for alpha/delta and beta/gamma chains. TCRdb recomputed calls from the reads with MiXCR, one row per CDR3 protein. The data show about 130,000 distinct CDR3 sequences, roughly 13% seen once. Sample: a population of CD138-negative cells sorted from bone marrow. The receptors shown here come from a donor aged 40 or over with multiple myeloma.

This clonotype was recorded at least ten times. The chain employs TRBV28 and TRBJ2-3, with D perhaps matching TRBD2 (6 bases). CDR3 length: 14 residues. The germline V gene encodes CDR1 MDHEN and CDR2 SYDVKM. Deletions cut 2 bases from V and 4 bases from J, with 10 bases between. CDR3 region: CASSLTGGADTQYF. In DNA, the CDR3 is TGTGCCAGCAGTTTAACAGGAGGGGCAGATACGCAGTATTTT.

In regard to this clonotype: This could be a read error, since a much larger clone is one nucleotide away. The gene calls are TRBV2 and TRBJ1-4; the D is unclear. The CDR3 spans 15 residues. Germline values: CDR1 SNHLY, CDR2 FYNNEI. The CDR3 spells CASSEVRTNTDTQCF. The CDR3, as DNA: TGTGCCAGCAGTGAAGTCAGGACTAACACAGATACGCAGTGTTTT.

This clonotype has a count of ten or more. The rearrangement joins TRBV28 to TRBJ2-7; D remains ambiguous. This CDR3 is 15 amino acids long. The ends were cut back, 6 bases at V and 2 bases at J, with 17 bases in the middle. CDR1 MDHEN and CDR2 SYDVKM come from the germline V gene. CDR3 in DNA: TGTGCCAGCAGCCCTCCAGATTACAGCACCTACGAGCAGTACTTC. This sequence encodes CASSPPDYSTYEQYF.

Points on this clonotype: Since a much larger clone is just one base distant, this may be a read error. The chain links TRBV6-6 to TRBJ1-1; possible D gene TRBD1, 5 bases. This CDR3 comprises 12 residues. CDR1 is MNHNY, CDR2 SVGAGI, per germline (reference sequence). The CDR3 sequence: CGGGDVNTEAFF. CDR3 nucleotide sequence: TGTGGCGGGGGTGATGTGAACACTGAAGCTTTCTTT.

The table lists this clonotype with a few counts. The chain is built from TRBV11-3 and TRBJ2-3, with 11 bases identical to TRBD2. CDR1 is SGHNT, CDR2 YENEEA, per germline. CDR3 length: 17 residues. The V and J ends lost 1 base and 7 bases, in that order; junction bases with no gene match: 10. CDR3 sequence: CASSLGGGLAGGNTQYF. CDR3 nucleotide sequence: TGTGCCAGCAGCTTAGGCGGAGGTCTAGCGGGAGGCAATACGCAGTATTTT. The complete variable domain, with remaining parts taken from reference TRBV11-3 and TRBJ2-3, reads EAGVVQSPRYKIIEKKQPVAFWCNPISGHNTLYWYLQNLGQGPELLIRYENEEAVDDSQLPKDRFSAERLKGVDSTLKIQPAELGDSAVYLCASSLGGGLAGGNTQYFGPGTRLTVL.

At least ten counts were recorded for this clonotype. J is TRBJ2-2 and V is TRBV11-3; D not certain. Trimming cost V 0 bases and J 6 bases, with 2 bases left between them. Germline CDR1 reads SGHNT; CDR2 reads YENEEA. The CDR3 length is 12 residues. CDR3 bases: TGTGCCAGCAGCTTAGAGTCCGGGGAGCTGTTTTTT. Translating it yields CASSLESGELFF.

A remark on this clonotype: It may be a read error: a sequence one base away is much more abundant. The chain uses TRBV7-3 and TRBJ1-1, with TRBD1 matching over 7 bases. Germline V lookup: CDR1 SGHTA, CDR2 FQGTGA. This CDR3 spans 15 amino acids. CDR3 nucleotide sequence: TGTGCCAGCAGCCCGATGGGACAGACCAACACTGAAGCTATCTTT. It codes for CASSPMGQTNTEAIF.

This clonotype has ten or more counts. CDR3 nucleotides: TGTGCCAGCACCGGAAGAGTCTTAGATGCCGGCTACACCTTC. Translation gives CASTGRVLDAGYTF. The chain carries TRBV6-1 and TRBJ1-2; D is unclear. The germline V gene has CDR1 MNHNS and CDR2 SASEGT. Trimming took off 7 bases at V and 8 bases at J, with 20 bases between the two ends. The CDR3 is 14 amino acids.

This clonotype came up a few times. This chain connects TRBV19 to TRBJ2-7; 8 nucleotides line up with TRBD2. The J segment lost 2 bases and the V segment lost 7 bases, leaving 7 bases of the junction unmatched. The length of the CDR3 is 14 residues. Per germline, CDR1 LNHDA and CDR2 SQIVND (reference sequence). For the CDR3, the DNA is TGTGCCAGTACAGGGACTAGTCCCGCCTACGAGCAGTACTTC. Translated, it gives CASTGTSPAYEQYF. The full variable domain, with the rest looked up from reference TRBV19 and TRBJ2-7, is DGGITQSPKYLFRKEGQNVTLSCEQNLNHDAMYWYRQDPGQGLRLIYYSQIVNDFQKGDIAEGYSVSREKKESFPLTVTSAQKNPTAFYLCASTGTSPAYEQYFGPGTRLTVT.

A word on this clonotype: One base away lies a much larger clone, so this may be a sequencing read error. This chain joins TRBV28 and TRBJ1-6, with 7 positions matching TRBD1. The CDR3 is made up of 15 amino acids. Germline V CDR1 and CDR2: MDHEN, SYDVKM. Here the CDR3 reads CASSPREGAYSPLRF. The CDR3 bases are TGTGCCAGCAGTCCTAGGGAGGGGGCTTATTCACCCCTCCGCTTT. Together with reference TRBV28 and TRBJ1-6, the CDR3 gives the full variable domain: DVKVTQSSRYLVKRTGEKVFLECVQDMDHENMFWYRQDPGLGLRLIYFSYDVKMKEKGDIPEGYSVSREKKERFSLILESASTNQTSMYLCASSPREGAYSPLRFGNGTRLTVT.

This clonotype has ten or more counts. The genes are TRBV28 and TRBJ1-5; 12 bases agree with TRBD1. Looked up from germline, CDR1 is MDHEN and CDR2 is SYDVKM. The CDR3 spans 18 residues. With V trimmed by 8 bases and J by 7 bases, 18 bases remained unmatched. CDR3 sequence: CASRGGGTGGVSAQPQHF. CDR3 in DNA: TGTGCCAGCCGGGGGGGCGGGACAGGGGGCGTCTCAGCCCAGCCCCAGCATTTT.

This clonotype was seen at least ten times. This sequence joins TRBV6-6 and TRBJ2-1, with 11 nucleotides matching TRBD2. The V and J ends lost 8 bases and 8 bases, in that order; junction bases with no gene match: 8. The length of the CDR3 is 14 residues. In germline, CDR1 is MNHNY, CDR2 SVGAGI (reference sequence). CDR3 sequence (DNA): TGTGCCAGCGAGGAGACTAGCGGGATCTATGAGCAGTTCTTC. Its translation: CASEETSGIYEQFF.

V usage is TRBV3-1 and J usage is TRBJ1-5; a possible D gene is TRBD1 (6 bases). Trimming took 5 bases from V and 3 from J, leaving 11 bases between them. The CDR3 is 14 amino acids. Per the germline V gene, CDR1 is LGHDT and CDR2 is YNNKEL (reference sequence). The CDR3 region is CASSFDRFNQPQHF. The CDR3 coding sequence is TGTGCCAGCAGCTTCGACAGGTTCAATCAGCCCCAGCATTTT.

The chain joins TRBV30 to TRBJ2-7; TRBD2 agrees at 8 bases. Germline V gene sequence: CDR1 GTSNPN, CDR2 SVGIG (reference sequence). Trimming at V came to 3 bases and at J to 6 bases, leaving 7 bases not matched to a gene. This CDR3 spans 13 amino acids. Here the CDR3 reads CAWSLAGWSEQYF. The CDR3, as DNA: TGTGCCTGGAGCCTAGCGGGCTGGTCCGAGCAGTACTTC.

This clonotype was counted between two and nine times. This may come from a read error, since a much larger clone is one base off. The V gene is TRBV6-1, the J gene TRBJ2-7; D unresolved. V dropped 6 bases and J dropped 0 bases, with 12 bases sitting between them. CDR3 length equals 14 residues. The germline gives CDR1 MNHNS, CDR2 SASEGT. CDR3 sequence (DNA): TGTGCCAGCAGGTATACGTCAAGCTCCTACGAGCAGTACTTC. The encoded protein is CASRYTSSSYEQYF.

This clonotype was recorded many times. Relative to the germline gene, one junction end is altered; a read error may explain this. The V gene is TRBV7-7, the J gene TRBJ2-1; 9 bases agree with TRBD2. CDR1 and CDR2 (germline): SSHAT, FNYEAQ (reference sequence). The CDR3 length is 14 residues. The CDR3 reads CASSLSSGNNEQFF. Written as DNA, the CDR3 is TGTGCTAGCAGCTTATCTAGCGGGAACAATGAGCAGTTCTTC.

This clonotype was observed at least ten times. V and J are TRBV7-8 and TRBJ2-2; maybe TRBD1 (6 bases). The ends were cut back, 0 bases at V and 3 bases at J, with 11 bases in the middle. Germline V gene sequence: CDR1 SGHVS, CDR2 FQNEAQ. This CDR3 spans 16 amino acids. CDR3 nucleotide sequence: TGTGCCAGCAGCTTAGCAAGCCAGGGGCACACCGGGGAGCTGTTTTTT. Protein sequence: CASSLASQGHTGELFF.

For this clonotype: With a much larger clone just one base away, this may be a read error. The V and J genes are TRBV5-1 and TRBJ2-6; 7 bases line up with TRBD1. CDR3 length equals 17 residues. Per the germline V gene, CDR1 is SGHRS and CDR2 is YFSETQ. CDR3 in DNA: TGCGCCAGCAGAGGGACAGCCACTCGATCTGGGGGCAACGTCCTGACTTTC. The encoded protein is CASRGTATRSGGNVLTF.

This clonotype has at least ten counts. The chain has TRBV10-3 and TRBJ1-1, with a possible D match to TRBD1 (5 bases). CDR3 length equals 13 residues. From germline, CDR1 is ENHRY and CDR2 SYGVKD. Between the trimmed V and J ends, which lost 6 bases and 3 bases, there was a span of 11 bases. The chain's CDR3 is CAIRTEPYTEAFF. DNA for the CDR3: TGTGCCATCAGGACAGAACCCTACACTGAAGCTTTCTTT.

Concerning this clonotype: This may be a read error, as it is one base from a much larger clone. The CDR3 DNA reads as TGTGCCAGCAGCTCAGAGGACGGGTACGAGCAGTACTTC. As protein: CASSSEDGYEQYF. This chain links TRBV7-9 with TRBJ2-7, with no clear D. CDR1 and CDR2 from the germline V gene are SEHNR and FQNEAQ (reference sequence). Deletions cut 4 bases from V and 4 bases from J, with 11 bases between. The CDR3 sequence is 13 residues long. Complete variable domain (other parts from reference TRBV7-9 and TRBJ2-7): DTGVSQNPRHKITKRGQNVTFRCDPISEHNRLYWYRQTLGQGPEFLTYFQNEAQLEKSRLLSDRFSAERPKGSFSTLEIQRTEQGDSAMYLCASSSEDGYEQYFGPGTRLTVT.